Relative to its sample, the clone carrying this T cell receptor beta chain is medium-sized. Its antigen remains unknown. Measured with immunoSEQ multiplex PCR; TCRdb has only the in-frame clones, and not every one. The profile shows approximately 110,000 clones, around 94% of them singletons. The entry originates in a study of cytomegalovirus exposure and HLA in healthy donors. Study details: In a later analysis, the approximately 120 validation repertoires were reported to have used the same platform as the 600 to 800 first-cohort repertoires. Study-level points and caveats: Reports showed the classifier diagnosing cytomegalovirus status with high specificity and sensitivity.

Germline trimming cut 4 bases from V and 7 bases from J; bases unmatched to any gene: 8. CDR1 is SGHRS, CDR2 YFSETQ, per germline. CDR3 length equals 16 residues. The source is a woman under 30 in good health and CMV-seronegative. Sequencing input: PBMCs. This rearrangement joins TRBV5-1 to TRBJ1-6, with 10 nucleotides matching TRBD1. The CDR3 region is CASSARTGGGNSPLHF. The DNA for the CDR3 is TGCGCCAGCAGCGCGAGGACAGGGGGTGGAAATTCACCCCTCCACTTT.